The 24 T cell receptor beta chains presented below share a single source sample, sequenced in a study of naive and memory T cell subsets. The library had UMIs added by 3' ligation of an oligonucleotide to TCR cDNA. Four PCR rounds used nested alpha and beta constant region primers plus the SP2 primer. In TCRdb, the 5' RACE reads were re-called with MiXCR into one record per CDR3 protein. The repertoire holds roughly 62,000 distinct CDR3 sequences, with 7% to 8% as singletons. The receptors originated from a female donor in good health.

This clonotype was picked up many times. The genes are TRBV20-1 and TRBJ2-5; possible D gene TRBD1, 7 bases. V lost 6 bases and J 1 base, leaving 9 bases between the germline ends. The germline CDR1 and CDR2 sequences are DFQATT and SNEGSKA (reference sequence). This CDR3 has 12 residues. CDR3 amino acids: CSARGAQETQYF. CDR3 DNA sequence: TGCAGTGCCAGGGGGGCCCAAGAGACCCAGTACTTC.

Ten or more counts support this clonotype. The V call is TRBV5-1, the J call TRBJ1-2, with 7 bases aligning to TRBD1. With V trimmed by 4 bases and J by 2 bases, 2 bases remained unmatched. Looked up from germline, CDR1 is SGHRS and CDR2 is YFSETQ. This CDR3 contains 13 residues. The CDR3 coding sequence is TGCGCCAGCAGCACGGACAGGAACTATGGCTACACCTTC. As protein: CASSTDRNYGYTF.

This clonotype was counted a few times. The chain uses TRBV29-1 and TRBJ2-1, with a possible D match to TRBD2 (5 bases). CDR1 and CDR2 (germline): SQVTM, ANQGSEA. The CDR3 extends over 13 amino acids. Trimming shortened V by 4 bases and J by 7 bases, and 14 bases separated the two germline ends. The CDR3 region is CSVGPLGYNEQFF. The CDR3 nucleotides are TGCAGCGTTGGACCACTAGGTTATAATGAGCAGTTCTTC.

This clonotype was seen only a few times. The chain employs TRBV5-1 and TRBJ2-6; D remains ambiguous. The length of the CDR3 is 16 residues. Trimming took off 1 base at V and 0 bases at J, with 8 bases between the two ends. Germline V gives CDR1 SGHRS, CDR2 YFSETQ. The CDR3 DNA reads TGCGCCAGCAGCTTGAGGCGAGACTCTGGGGCCAACGTCCTGACTTTC. It yields the protein CASSLRRDSGANVLTF.

This sequence joins TRBV7-3 and TRBJ2-1, with 8 nucleotides matching TRBD2. V shed 4 bases, J shed 7 bases, and the junction held 6 bases outside the gene matches. CDR3 size: 14 residues. Per germline, CDR1 SGHTA and CDR2 FQGTGA. CDR3 protein: CASSSPGGLNEQFF. DNA for the CDR3: TGTGCCAGCAGCTCACCGGGGGGGCTTAATGAGCAGTTCTTC.

The CDR3 DNA follows: TGTGCCAGCAGTTTATCGTGGAACACCGGGGAGCTGTTTTTT. Translated, it gives CASSLSWNTGELFF. The chain uses TRBV27 and TRBJ2-2; D unresolved. Germline lookup yields CDR1 MNHEY and CDR2 SMNVEV (reference sequence). Trimming took 0 bases from V and 1 from J, leaving 3 bases between them. CDR3 size: 14 residues.

This clonotype was observed at least ten times. The V gene is TRBV20-1, the J gene TRBJ2-3; D unclear. V was shortened by 4 bases and J by 2 bases, with 19 bases between the two germline ends. The germline V gene has CDR1 DFQATT and CDR2 SNEGSKA (reference sequence). The length of the CDR3 is 16 residues. The CDR3 DNA follows: TGCAGTGCTATACCCTTAGGGCGACTGAACACAGATACGCAGTATTTT. Its translation: CSAIPLGRLNTDTQYF.

This clonotype was seen just once. The rearrangement joins TRBV4-1 to TRBJ1-2; D not certain. The length of the CDR3 is 15 residues. V was cut by 1 base and J by 0 bases, with 9 bases left in between. Germline values: CDR1 MGHRA, CDR2 YSYEKL. The CDR3 sequence is CASSQVAGANYGYTF. The CDR3 DNA reads as TGCGCCAGCAGCCAAGTTGCGGGAGCTAACTATGGCTACACCTTC.

This chain uses TRBV2 with TRBJ2-1; 9 nucleotides match TRBD1. This CDR3 has 15 amino acids. Germline CDR1 is SNHLY and CDR2 is FYNNEI. V was pared by 6 bases and J by 1 base, with 4 bases of the junction left unmatched. This CDR3 is CASRYRGQSYNEQFF. CDR3 nucleotides: TGTGCCAGCAGGTACAGGGGGCAGTCCTACAATGAGCAGTTCTTC.

The chain recombines TRBV5-4 with TRBJ2-7; the D gene is possibly TRBD1 (5 bases). This CDR3 has 14 residues. Germline V gene lookup returns CDR1 SGHNT and CDR2 YYREEE (reference sequence). The germline V and J ends were trimmed by 5 bases and 5 bases, with 17 bases remaining between them. The CDR3 DNA sequence: TGTGCCAGCAGTCCGACAAAAGGGGCCGACGAGCAGTACTTC. Amino acid sequence: CASSPTKGADEQYF.

This clonotype turned up a few times. The rearrangement joins TRBV14 to TRBJ2-7; possibly TRBD2 for D (5 bases). Germline V gene lookup returns CDR1 SGHDN and CDR2 FVKESK. With 3 bases removed from V and 6 bases from J, the gap between germline ends came to 9 bases. This CDR3 is 12 amino acids long. The CDR3 region is CASSHGIIEQYF. The CDR3 DNA reads as TGTGCCAGCAGCCACGGGATTATCGAGCAGTACTTC.

This clonotype occurred a few times. This chain links TRBV6-1 with TRBJ1-2; 7 nucleotides align to TRBD1. This CDR3 spans 14 amino acids. The V and J ends lost 11 bases and 10 bases, in that order; junction bases with no gene match: 19. Germline-derived CDR1 and CDR2 are MNHNS and SASEGT. The CDR3 DNA reads TGTGCCGCAGATCCAGGGGGGGCGACAGGGAACTACACCTTC. Translating gives CAADPGGATGNYTF.

This clonotype was counted between two and nine times. This rearrangement joins TRBV6-6 to TRBJ2-3, with no clear D. V lost 7 bases, J lost 3 bases, and 11 bases lay in between. Germline loops: CDR1 MNHNY, CDR2 SVGAGI (reference sequence). The CDR3 totals 13 residues. CDR3 DNA sequence: TGTGCCAGCACCCTCTGGCGGACAGATACGCAGTATTTT. Translation: CASTLWRTDTQYF.

The rearrangement uses TRBV5-4 and TRBJ2-3, with 11 bases identical to TRBD2. This CDR3 is 17 amino acids long. Germline-derived CDR1 and CDR2 are SGHNT and YYREEE (reference sequence). The CDR3: CAEGGTSGAPGGDTQYF. CDR3 DNA: TGTGCGGAGGGAGGGACTAGCGGTGCCCCGGGAGGAGATACGCAGTATTTT.

The V call is TRBV29-1, the J call TRBJ2-7, with 7 positions matching TRBD1. The ends lost 1 base at V and 6 bases at J; junction bases unmatched: 6. The CDR3 is made up of 13 amino acids. The V gene's germline CDR1 is SQVTM and CDR2 ANQGSEA. CDR3 region: CSVEVDRASEQYF. In DNA, the CDR3 is TGCAGCGTTGAAGTTGACAGGGCGAGCGAGCAGTACTTC.

At least ten counts were recorded for this clonotype. V usage is TRBV27 and J usage is TRBJ1-1; D remains ambiguous. V was clipped by 6 bases and J by 7 bases, with 15 bases between them. CDR1 and CDR2 from the germline V gene are MNHEY and SMNVEV (reference sequence). This CDR3 contains 13 residues. The CDR3 sequence: CASSLSGRVEAFF. The CDR3 coding sequence is TGTGCCAGCAGCCTTTCTGGAAGGGTTGAAGCTTTCTTT.

The V and J genes are TRBV2 and TRBJ2-1; TRBD2 might be the D (5 bases). Germline V lookup: CDR1 SNHLY, CDR2 FYNNEI. The CDR3 has 13 amino acids. Trimming removed 3 bases from V and 12 bases from J, with 15 bases in between. Here the CDR3 reads CASSEGRTLVQFF. The CDR3 DNA is TGTGCCAGCAGTGAGGGAAGGACTTTGGTGCAGTTCTTC.

The J gene is TRBJ2-1, the V gene TRBV3-1; 7 bases agree with TRBD2. Trimming at V came to 5 bases and at J to 9 bases, leaving 13 bases not matched to a gene. Germline V lookup: CDR1 LGHDT, CDR2 YNNKEL (reference sequence). The CDR3 is 15 residues long. CDR3 sequence reads: CASSKGIAGSLEQFF. CDR3 DNA: TGTGCCAGCAGCAAAGGGATAGCGGGCTCACTTGAGCAGTTCTTC.

This rearrangement joins TRBV6-5 to TRBJ2-1; D is perhaps TRBD1 or TRBD2 (5 bases each). Germline CDR1 is MNHEY and CDR2 is SVGAGI. The V gene lost 6 bases and the J gene lost 4 bases, with 16 bases spanning the gap. This CDR3 is built from 15 residues. This CDR3 reads CASRGDGLYYNEQFF. For the CDR3, the DNA is TGTGCCAGCAGGGGGGACGGCCTCTATTACAATGAGCAGTTCTTC.

This clonotype was seen a few times. The gene calls are TRBV30 and TRBJ2-3; 9 nucleotides match TRBD2. The CDR3 has 13 residues. CDR1 and CDR2 (germline): GTSNPN, SVGIG (reference sequence). V trimming: 3 bases; J trimming: 6 bases; junction bases outside the gene matches: 4. In DNA form, the CDR3 reads TGTGCCTGGAGCCAGCGGGAGGCGGATACGCAGTATTTT. Its protein is CAWSQREADTQYF.

This clonotype has a count of ten or more. In DNA form, the CDR3 reads TGTGCCAGCTCACCCCAGGGGGCAGGGTCACCCCTCCACTTT. Translated: CASSPQGAGSPLHF. This chain links TRBV18 with TRBJ1-6; 8 bases match TRBD1. This CDR3 spans 14 amino acids. The V gene's germline CDR1 is KGHSH and CDR2 LQKENI. Losses at the gene ends were 3 bases for V and 10 bases for J; bases not matched to a gene: 5.

This clonotype has more than one count but fewer than ten. The V gene is TRBV27, the J gene TRBJ2-5; 14 positions match TRBD2. The CDR3 is 16 amino acids. Germline loops: CDR1 MNHEY, CDR2 SMNVEV (reference sequence). J lost 5 bases, V lost 3 bases, and 5 bases had no gene match. CDR3 in amino acids: CASSFGTSGGRETQYF. CDR3 bases: TGTGCCAGCAGTTTCGGGACTAGCGGGGGACGCGAGACCCAGTACTTC.

V and J are TRBV28 and TRBJ2-5; D not resolved. The germline V and J ends were trimmed by 7 bases and 5 bases, with 20 bases remaining between them. The germline V gene has CDR1 MDHEN and CDR2 SYDVKM. The CDR3 runs to 15 residues. In DNA form, the CDR3 reads TGTGCCAGCATGGGAAGGGATCCTCGGCAGGAGACCCAGTACTTC. It yields the protein CASMGRDPRQETQYF.

This clonotype was seen only a few times. The chain employs TRBV20-1 and TRBJ2-3; TRBD2 agrees at 9 bases. CDR3 length: 16 amino acids. CDR1 and CDR2 (germline): DFQATT, SNEGSKA (reference sequence). J lost 4 bases, V lost 3 bases, and 11 bases had no gene match. The CDR3: CSARDLLAGSSDTQYF. CDR3 nucleotide sequence: TGCAGTGCTAGGGACCTTCTAGCGGGATCATCAGATACGCAGTATTTT.